Presented here are 10 T cell receptor beta chains from one specimen sequenced in a study of blood T cell repertoires in COVID-19. Using immunoSEQ multiplex PCR, the repertoire was profiled, and TCRdb retains in-frame clones only, with some absent. The sample includes about 140,000 clones, over 80% of them seen just once. The sequencing sample was made of PBMCs or T cells enriched from blood (not recorded which). These receptor sequences come from a man aged 60-69 years who had recovered from COVID-19.

The count of this clone is one. This rearrangement joins TRBV10-3 to TRBJ2-7, with TRBD2 as a possible D gene (5 bases). Deletions cut 4 bases from V and 7 bases from J, with 8 bases between. This CDR3 is built from 11 residues. The V gene's germline CDR1 is ENHRY and CDR2 SYGVKD. The CDR3 region has the DNA TGTGCCATCAGTGGCGGGCGGGAGCAGTACTTC. Encoded protein: CAISGGREQYF.

The V call is TRBV18, the J call TRBJ1-4; TRBD1 is a possible D gene (6 bases). Trimming took 2 bases from V and 6 from J, leaving 13 bases between them. Germline V gives CDR1 KGHSH, CDR2 LQKENI. CDR3 length equals 15 residues. In DNA form, the CDR3 reads TGTGCCAGCTCACCAACAGGGAGTGGTTATGAAAAACTGTTTTTT. It codes for CASSPTGSGYEKLFF. Drawing the rest from reference TRBV18 and TRBJ1-4, the complete variable domain is NAGVMQNPRHLVRRRGQEARLRCSPMKGHSHVYWYRQLPEEGLKFMVYLQKENIIDESGMPKERFSAEFPKEGPSILRIQQVVRGDSAAYFCASSPTGSGYEKLFFGSGTQLSVL.

The J gene is TRBJ1-2, the V gene TRBV5-4, with 10 nucleotides matching TRBD1. V shed 6 bases and J 8 bases; nucleotides not matched to a gene: 10. CDR1 is SGHNT, CDR2 YYREEE, per germline (reference sequence). There are 14 residues in the CDR3. DNA for the CDR3: TGTGCCAGCACAACGGGACAGGGGATAGTAGGCTACACCTTC. Translation: CASTTGQGIVGYTF. Drawing the rest from reference TRBV5-4 and TRBJ1-2, the complete variable domain is ETGVTQSPTHLIKTRGQQVTLRCSSQSGHNTVSWYQQALGQGPQFIFQYYREEENGRGNFPPRFSGLQFPNYSSELNVNALELDDSALYLCASTTGQGIVGYTFGSGTRLTVV.

The chain employs TRBV7-2 and TRBJ1-1; 8 positions match TRBD1. This CDR3 region has 14 residues. V trimming: 1 base; J trimming: 6 bases; junction bases outside the gene matches: 4. Germline V gene sequence: CDR1 SGHTA, CDR2 FQGNSA. The CDR3 nucleotides read TGTGCCAGCAGCTTAGGGACAGGGCGAGCTGAAGCTTTCTTT. This translates into CASSLGTGRAEAFF. The full variable domain, with the rest looked up from reference TRBV7-2 and TRBJ1-1, is GAGVSQSPSNKVTEKGKDVELRCDPISGHTALYWYRQSLGQGLEFLIYFQGNSAPDKSGLPSDRFSAERTGGSVSTLTIQRTQQEDSAVYLCASSLGTGRAEAFFGQGTRLTVV.

V is TRBV2 and J is TRBJ2-2; D is uncertain. CDR3 size: 14 residues. Trimming shortened V by 3 bases and J by 3 bases, and 8 bases separated the two germline ends. Germline assignment: CDR1 SNHLY and CDR2 FYNNEI. The CDR3 reads CASSEYSHTGELFF. For the CDR3, the DNA is TGTGCCAGCAGTGAGTACAGCCACACCGGGGAGCTGTTTTTT.

This sequence joins TRBV9 and TRBJ1-3, with 8 bases that match TRBD1. The CDR3 totals 18 residues. After removal of 2 bases from V and 0 bases from J, the junction contained 10 bases not matched to a gene. From germline, CDR1 is SGDLS and CDR2 YYNGEE. The DNA for the CDR3 is TGTGCCAGCAGCGTTTTCTCCGGGACAGGCATCTCTGGAAACACCATATATTTT. Its protein is CASSVFSGTGISGNTIYF.

The V gene is TRBV11-2, the J gene TRBJ1-3; TRBD1 is a possible D gene (6 bases). CDR1 and CDR2 (germline): SGHAT, FQNNGV. The CDR3 contains 16 residues. Trimming stripped 6 bases from V and 0 bases from J, with 15 bases between. The CDR3 here is CASSFTTGSSGNTIYF. The CDR3 DNA follows: TGTGCCAGCAGTTTCACGACAGGAAGCTCTGGAAACACCATATATTTT.

The V gene is TRBV12-3 or TRBV12-4, the J gene TRBJ1-2; a possible D gene is TRBD1 (6 bases). The V end lost 2 bases, the J end lost 5 bases, and 9 bases lay between the germline ends. CDR3 length equals 13 residues. CDR3 sequence: CASSLQGPYGYTF. CDR3 bases: TGTGCCAGCAGTTTACAGGGGCCTTATGGCTACACCTTC.

This chain links TRBV6-5 with TRBJ2-2; unclear D gene. Germline-derived CDR1 and CDR2 are MNHEY and SVGAGI. V was clipped by 0 bases and J by 7 bases, with 12 bases between them. The CDR3 length is 15 residues. This CDR3 is CASSYSLASSGELFF. For the CDR3, the DNA is TGTGCCAGCAGTTACTCATTAGCTTCCAGCGGGGAGCTGTTTTTT.

The chain couples TRBV7-9 to TRBJ1-1; no reliable D call. V gave up 5 bases and J gave up 7 bases, with 14 bases separating them. This CDR3 comprises 13 residues. From germline, CDR1 is SEHNR and CDR2 FQNEAQ (reference sequence). The CDR3 sequence is CASSLLQFDEAFF. The DNA of the CDR3 is TGTGCCAGCAGCCTCCTGCAGTTTGATGAAGCTTTCTTT.